This T cell receptor beta chain was profiled in a study of T cell responses to AZD1222 COVID-19 vaccine. Of note for this clone: Its antigen remains unknown.

Only in-frame clones appear in the TCRdb table, and some are missing; sequencing was by immunoSEQ multiplex PCR. The table lists some 150,000 clones, 75% to 95% of them singletons, with about 3% in the top ten. General study findings and limits: Among those given AZD1222, only five or six were seropositive at baseline. Mapped onto spike, vaccine-associated CD4 TCRs spanned it and were dominant at 160-218 and 743-854.

This receptor was obtained from an adult in good health. The input for sequencing was peripheral blood, taken on day 0 of MenACWY control vaccination.

The CDR3, as DNA: TGTGCCAGCAGCTTAGTATCAAATACTAACTATGGCTACACCTTC. Its protein is CASSLVSNTNYGYTF. The chain has TRBV7-2 and TRBJ1-2, with D uncertain. CDR3 size: 15 residues. V lost 1 base and J lost 0, with 9 bases in between. The germline gives CDR1 SGHTA, CDR2 FQGNSA.